This paragraph reports one T cell receptor (beta chain). No cognate antigen has been identified for it. No clone much larger than this one lies a single base away; base qualities are absent. The sample is drawn from a study of T cell responses to AZD1222 COVID-19 vaccine (dated by TCRdb to the early 2020s). With regard to the full study: TCR sequencing was performed for roughly 250 trial participants, of whom around 200 were given two doses of AZD1222 and around 25 were given two doses of MenACWY control vaccine. Trial participants were enrolled by age into subgroups of 18-55, 56-69 and 70-plus years, and 148, 28 and 57 TCR-sequenced participants, respectively, were included in these subgroups. Broad study findings and their caveats: The 56-69-year group was small, and its depth increase did not reach significance, likely because of low power. Participants were mostly white British and included more females than males, and it was suggested by the authors that clonal diversity may have been underestimated. The whole spike protein was spanned by vaccine-associated CD4 TCRs, and dominant responses were seen in regions 160-218 and 743-854. Conclusions about previously exposed vaccinees were limited because only six AZD1222 recipients were SARS-CoV-2 seropositive at baseline. Reportedly, almost half of the unique spike-specific TCRs recognized epitopes lying outside the regions that are mutated in the B.1.351 and B.1.1.7 variants. No day 14 peak-response samples were available, so repertoires were characterized only after the peak T cell response. Spike-specific TCR breadth and depth rose significantly after two AZD1222 doses compared with day 0 and with MenACWY recipients.

The CDR3 contains 17 residues, cysteine and phenylalanine counted. The entry retains the CDR3 DNA only, 51 bases that are in frame from base 1. For CDR1 and CDR2, the germline V gene lists SGDLS and YYNGEE. Compared with germline, V lacks 0 bases and J lacks 1 base; bases without a gene match: 8. The CDR3 regions of human TCRbeta chains were analyzed by immunosequencing. The source study handled its data this way. Repertoire TCRs were checked for matches against a reference library of SARS-CoV-2-specific TCRs that had been generated using the MIRA antigen-specificity platform. Breadth was defined as the fraction of unique TCRs that were SARS-CoV-2-associated. Depth was defined as the fraction of total T cells that were SARS-CoV-2-associated. Using the MIRA data, each spike-specific TCR was mapped to the spike region that the TCR reacts to and placed in a CD4 or CD8 class. Log10-transformed breadth and depth values were compared by one-way ANOVA with Sidak's multiple comparisons tests. TCRdb took this table from immuneACCESS and kept in-frame rearrangements with V and J called. Such tables lack part of the clones; where checked against another copy, unresolved V genes explain under half of the gap, and the rest is unexplained. Clonal size and the V and J genes are those of that table, whereas D and trimming came from the DNA. This sample comprises approximately 150,000 clones, 85% to 95% of them detected only once. The top ten clones comprise 9% to 9.5% of the sample.

Taken with the paper, the label for time point translates to: about 28 days (+/-7) after the second vaccine dose. AZD1222 recipients whose second dose came at about 4 weeks and those whose second dose came at about 12 weeks were combined into one group, since spike-specific TCR depth and breadth did not differ between the two schedules. The vaccinee samples were drawn from two UK trials, COV001 and COV002, one of which was a single-blind randomized controlled phase 2/3 trial testing AZD1222 (ChAdOx1 nCoV-19) in healthy adults. For TCRbeta chain sequencing, PBMC samples from trial participants were taken at day 0 and at day 28 after the second dose.

The sample consisted of peripheral blood, taken 28 days after the second AZD1222 dose. The receptor was isolated from an adult who received the AZD1222 COVID-19 vaccine. The chain uses TRBV9 and TRBJ2-3, with TRBD2 matching 7 junction bases. The DNA is TGTGCCAGCAGCGTAGCTGGGTGGGGAGGGGGCACAGATACGCAGTATTTT. This encodes CASSVAGWGGGTDTQYF. With the portions outside the CDR3 filled from the reference TRBV9 and TRBJ2-3 genes, the complete variable region becomes DSGVTQTPKHLITATGQRVTLRCSPRSGDLSVYWYQQSLDQGLQFLIQYYNGEERAKGNILERFSAQQFPDLHSELNLSSLELGDSALYFCASSVAGWGGGTDTQYFGPGTRLTVL.